Below are 29 T cell receptor beta chains sequenced from a single sample in a study of shared clonotypes between healthy human individuals. Libraries were prepared by immunoSEQ multiplex PCR; TCRdb keeps only in-frame clonotypes and omits some of them. Among some 300,000 clones listed, 70% to 75% were seen once. Sequenced input: memory CD4+ T cells sorted from blood. Stated subset: CD45RA-negative fraction. Every receptor here comes from a man aged 25-45 years in good health.

This chain connects TRBV5-8 to TRBJ2-3, with TRBD2 identical over 11 bases. Germline V CDR1 and CDR2: SGHTS, YDEGEE. The CDR3 consists of 17 residues. Unmatched junction bases numbered 7, after V lost 0 bases and J lost 4 bases. The CDR3 DNA sequence: TGTGCCAGCAGCTTGGCTGTAACTAGCGGGAGTGCAGATACGCAGTATTTT. It yields the protein CASSLAVTSGSADTQYF. Based on the CDR3 plus reference TRBV5-8 and TRBJ2-3, the full variable domain is EAGVTQSPTHLIKTRGQQATLRCSPISGHTSVYWYQQALGLGLQFLLWYDEGEERNRGNFPPRFSGRQFPNYSSELNVNALELEDSALYLCASSLAVTSGSADTQYFGPGTRLTVL.

This clone was detected only once. The J gene is TRBJ2-5, the V gene TRBV19; tentative D call: TRBD1 (6 bases). The V gene lost 5 bases and the J gene lost 4 bases, with 17 bases spanning the gap. The germline gives CDR1 LNHDA, CDR2 SQIVND (reference sequence). This CDR3 comprises 15 residues. The CDR3: CASSPGHPLGETQYF. CDR3 in DNA: TGTGCCAGTAGTCCGGGACATCCCCTCGGAGAGACCCAGTACTTC. The whole variable domain, remainder taken from reference TRBV19 and TRBJ2-5, is DGGITQSPKYLFRKEGQNVTLSCEQNLNHDAMYWYRQDPGQGLRLIYYSQIVNDFQKGDIAEGYSVSREKKESFPLTVTSAQKNPTAFYLCASSPGHPLGETQYFGPGTRLLVL.

CDR3 nucleotide sequence: TGTGCCAGCTCCTTTGAGGGGGGAGCTAACACTGAAGCTTTCTTT. This encodes CASSFEGGANTEAFF. The genes are TRBV28 and TRBJ1-1, with D tentatively TRBD1 (6 bases). Trimming shortened V by 8 bases and J by 2 bases, and 18 bases separated the two germline ends. Germline CDR1 and CDR2: MDHEN and SYDVKM. This CDR3 spans 15 amino acids.

J is TRBJ1-1 and V is TRBV6-5; a possible D gene is TRBD1 (5 bases). CDR1 is MNHEY, CDR2 SVGAGI, per germline. The V end lost 6 bases, the J end lost 7 bases, and 15 bases lay between the germline ends. The CDR3 covers 13 residues. CDR3 loop: CASRHPGGFEAFF. CDR3 bases: TGTGCCAGCAGACACCCGGGGGGATTTGAAGCTTTCTTT.

V and J are TRBV27 and TRBJ2-3; possibly TRBD2 for D (6 bases). Germline V gives CDR1 MNHEY, CDR2 SMNVEV (reference sequence). V shed 6 bases and J shed 8 bases, with 15 bases lying between them. The CDR3 consists of 13 residues. CDR3 nucleotides: TGTGCCAGCAGATCTTCGGGACTCGGTACGCAGTATTTT. Protein: CASRSSGLGTQYF.

Points on this clone: This sample also contains other DNA sequences that code for the same CDR3. The genes are TRBV19 and TRBJ2-3; TRBD2 aligns across 8 bases. The CDR3 contains 14 residues. The germline V gene encodes CDR1 LNHDA and CDR2 SQIVND (reference sequence). Trimming removed 4 bases from V and 0 bases from J; junction bases left unmatched: 0. The CDR3 protein is CASSTSGSTDTQYF. The CDR3 DNA reads TGTGCCAGTAGTACTAGCGGGAGCACAGATACGCAGTATTTT.

The CDR3 spells CASSSLDAEQFF. The CDR3 region has the DNA TGTGCCAGCAGCTCCCTGGATGCTGAGCAGTTCTTC. The chain combines TRBV11-3 with TRBJ2-1; D remains unclear. CDR1 SGHNT and CDR2 YENEEA come from the germline V gene. The CDR3 is made up of 12 amino acids. The V end was cut by 4 bases, the J end by 9 bases, with 10 bases between.

CDR3 region: CASSFYGSQYF. CDR3 in DNA: TGTGCCAGCAGTTTCTACGGATCACAGTACTTC. The genes are TRBV6-5 and TRBJ2-7; D ambiguous. The CDR3 loop spans 11 amino acids. The germline V gene encodes CDR1 MNHEY and CDR2 SVGAGI. V lost 4 bases and J 10 bases, leaving 11 bases between the germline ends.

The CDR3 spells CASRRPTRNNEQFF. The CDR3 region has the DNA TGTGCCAGCAGGAGACCGACCAGAAACAATGAGCAGTTCTTC. The V and J genes are TRBV6-8 and TRBJ2-1; D unresolved. This CDR3 contains 14 residues. The V end was cut by 6 bases, the J end by 5 bases, with 14 bases between. Germline V CDR1 and CDR2: MNHGY, SAAAGT.

This clone appeared a single time. This may arise from a read error, as a much more abundant clone is one base away. The chain carries TRBV13 and TRBJ2-3; 9 bases are shared with TRBD1. The V gene end was trimmed by 4 bases and the J gene end by 5 bases; junction bases not matched to a gene: 10. The CDR3 is 16 amino acids. The germline V gene has CDR1 PRHDT and CDR2 FYEKMQ (reference sequence). CDR3: CASSSIGTGRRDTQYF. CDR3 DNA sequence: TGTGCCAGCAGCTCCATCGGGACAGGGCGCCGAGATACGCAGTATTTT.

The sample holds many counts of this clone. CDR3 in amino acids: CSGWRDHNEQFF. DNA of the CDR3: TGCAGCGGGTGGAGAGACCACAATGAGCAGTTCTTC. The genes are TRBV29-1 and TRBJ2-1; no clear D gene. The germline V and J ends were trimmed by 7 bases and 5 bases, with 12 bases remaining between them. This CDR3 is built from 12 residues. Germline loops: CDR1 SQVTM, CDR2 ANQGSEA.

J is TRBJ2-7 and V is TRBV25-1; D gene ambiguous. Germline CDR1 MGHDK, CDR2 SYGVNS. The CDR3 sequence is 16 residues long. Trimming took 4 bases from V and 4 from J, leaving 20 bases between them. The CDR3, as DNA: TGTGCCAGCAGTGTCGGCGGAAGTAGAAGCCGATACGAGCAGTACTTC. This sequence encodes CASSVGGSRSRYEQYF.

The J gene is TRBJ1-2, the V gene TRBV20-1; D might be TRBD1 (5 bases). There are 11 residues in the CDR3. V lost 5 bases and J lost 4, with 8 bases in between. Germline CDR1 is DFQATT and CDR2 is SNEGSKA (reference sequence). CDR3 coding DNA: TGCAGTGCTCCGGACATCTATGGCTACACCTTC. This gives the protein CSAPDIYGYTF.

This chain uses TRBV2 with TRBJ2-5; 7 positions agree with TRBD2. The ends lost 1 base at V and 2 bases at J; junction bases unmatched: 1. The CDR3 sequence is 14 residues long. Germline CDR1 reads SNHLY; CDR2 reads FYNNEI. The CDR3 coding sequence is TGTGCCAGCAGTGAAGGGGGGGGACAAGAGACCCAGTACTTC. Amino acids: CASSEGGGQETQYF.

The CDR3 DNA reads as TGCAGCGTTGAGAGTAGCGCTCCTAGCACAGATACGCAGTATTTT. This codes for CSVESSAPSTDTQYF. J is TRBJ2-3 and V is TRBV29-1, with D maybe TRBD2 (5 bases). The CDR3 has 15 amino acids. V lost 3 bases to trimming and J lost 0 bases, with 13 bases between them. Germline V CDR1 and CDR2: SQVTM, ANQGSEA.

This clone occurred a few times. The V call is TRBV6-1, the J call TRBJ2-7; D is uncertain. The V gene's germline CDR1 is MNHNS and CDR2 SASEGT. This CDR3 is built from 11 residues. V was pared by 4 bases and J by 4 bases, with 5 bases between. The CDR3 sequence: CASSGMYEQYF. The CDR3 coding sequence is TGTGCCAGCAGTGGCATGTACGAGCAGTACTTC.

V and J are TRBV7-8 and TRBJ1-1, with D unresolved. The CDR3 is 14 residues long. Germline V gene data show CDR1 as SGHVS and CDR2 as FQNEAQ. V lost 1 base and J 1 base, leaving 7 bases between the germline ends. DNA of the CDR3: TGTGCCAGCAGCTTAGTTCGCGGGAACACTGAAGCTTTCTTT. Its translation is CASSLVRGNTEAFF.

The CDR3 DNA sequence: TGTGCCCAAAGGTTGAGGGCGGGAGGCGCCGGGGAGCTGTTTTTT. Its protein product is CAQRLRAGGAGELFF. This chain connects TRBV30 to TRBJ2-2; the match to TRBD2 covers 8 bases. This CDR3 comprises 15 residues. CDR1 GTSNPN and CDR2 SVGIG come from the germline V gene (reference sequence). V lost 8 bases, J lost 6 bases, and 14 bases stayed unmatched.

A single count supports this clone. The chain uses TRBV5-1 and TRBJ1-1; D ambiguous. Germline assignment: CDR1 SGHRS and CDR2 YFSETQ. V lost 6 bases to trimming and J lost 1 base, with 10 bases between them. The CDR3 is 13 amino acids. The CDR3 sequence is CASTQTANTEAFF. The CDR3 DNA sequence: TGCGCCAGCACGCAGACTGCGAACACTGAAGCTTTCTTT.

The J gene is TRBJ2-7, the V gene TRBV18; possibly TRBD1 for D (5 bases). CDR3 length: 14 amino acids. Trimming cost V 1 base and J 0 bases, with 7 bases left between them. In germline, CDR1 is KGHSH, CDR2 LQKENI. The CDR3 is CASSPRGDSYEQYF. The CDR3 DNA is TGTGCCAGCTCACCACGGGGCGACTCCTACGAGCAGTACTTC.

V usage is TRBV28 and J usage is TRBJ1-2, with D tentatively TRBD1 (6 bases). Germline V lookup: CDR1 MDHEN, CDR2 SYDVKM. This CDR3 is 16 amino acids long. Trimming shortened V by 3 bases and J by 4 bases, and 18 bases separated the two germline ends. The CDR3 loop reads CASSLLLSGHGYGYTF. The CDR3 DNA reads as TGTGCCAGCAGTTTGCTATTATCGGGACACGGCTATGGCTACACCTTC.

This rearrangement joins TRBV2 to TRBJ2-4, with D possibly being TRBD2 (6 bases). The germline gives CDR1 SNHLY, CDR2 FYNNEI. This CDR3 is built from 16 residues. The ends were cut back, 2 bases at V and 5 bases at J, with 16 bases in the middle. The CDR3 protein is CASSEIRDSYENIQYF. CDR3 coding DNA: TGTGCCAGCAGTGAAATCCGGGACTCATACGAAAACATTCAGTACTTC.

The V and J genes are TRBV2 and TRBJ2-5; 8 nucleotides line up with TRBD1. With 6 bases clipped from V and 5 bases from J, the junction kept 11 bases outside the gene matches. Germline CDR1 reads SNHLY; CDR2 reads FYNNEI. This CDR3 has 15 residues. DNA for the CDR3: TGTGCCAGCAGGAAGACAGGGGCGCAGGGGGAGACCCAGTACTTC. Its protein is CASRKTGAQGETQYF.

V and J are TRBV6-1 and TRBJ2-1, with TRBD1 matching over 8 bases. J was trimmed by 3 bases and V by 7 bases; bases with no gene match: 8. There are 15 residues in the CDR3. CDR1 MNHNS and CDR2 SASEGT come from the germline V gene. The CDR3 bases are TGTGCCAGCAAAATCTCGGACAGGGACTACAATGAGCAGTTCTTC. Protein: CASKISDRDYNEQFF.

Regarding this clone: A far more abundant clone sits one base away, making this likely a read error. Additional DNA sequences in this sample encode the identical CDR3. The genes are TRBV11-3 and TRBJ1-1; D remains ambiguous. V lost 1 base to trimming and J lost 1 base, with 4 bases between them. Germline V gene lookup returns CDR1 SGHNT and CDR2 YENEEA. This CDR3 has 13 amino acids. The CDR3: CASSLGQNTEAFF. The CDR3 DNA sequence: TGTGCCAGCAGCTTAGGACAGAACACTGAAGCTTTCTTT. The complete variable domain, with remaining parts taken from reference TRBV11-3 and TRBJ1-1, reads EAGVVQSPRYKIIEKKQPVAFWCNPISGHNTLYWYLQNLGQGPELLIRYENEEAVDDSQLPKDRFSAERLKGVDSTLKIQPAELGDSAVYLCASSLGQNTEAFFGQGTRLTVV.

Comments on this clone: This sample includes further DNA sequences coding for the same CDR3. The V and J genes are TRBV9 and TRBJ2-1; a possible D gene is TRBD1 (5 bases). V was pared by 1 base and J by 3 bases, with 8 bases between. CDR3 size: 14 residues. Looked up from germline, CDR1 is SGDLS and CDR2 is YYNGEE. The CDR3, as DNA: TGTGCCAGCAGCGTACAGGGTAACTACAATGAGCAGTTCTTC. Amino acids: CASSVQGNYNEQFF. The full variable domain, with the rest looked up from reference TRBV9 and TRBJ2-1, is DSGVTQTPKHLITATGQRVTLRCSPRSGDLSVYWYQQSLDQGLQFLIQYYNGEERAKGNILERFSAQQFPDLHSELNLSSLELGDSALYFCASSVQGNYNEQFFGPGTRLTVL.

The chain is built from TRBV14 and TRBJ2-7; D possibly corresponds to TRBD2 (5 bases). Germline V CDR1 and CDR2: SGHDN, FVKESK. Trimming took off 3 bases at V and 7 bases at J, with 13 bases between the two ends. This CDR3 region has 13 residues. In DNA, the CDR3 is TGTGCCAGCAGCCAGTTTGGGTCGGGGGAGCAGTACTTC. Its translation is CASSQFGSGEQYF. Together with reference TRBV14 and TRBJ2-7, the CDR3 gives the full variable domain: EAGVTQFPSHSVIEKGQTVTLRCDPISGHDNLYWYRRVMGKEIKFLLHFVKESKQDESGMPNNRFLAERTGGTYSTLKVQPAELEDSGVYFCASSQFGSGEQYFGPGTRLTVT.

The gene calls are TRBV21-1 and TRBJ2-7; no DNA check was done on the table's D call, TRBD2. TRBV21-1 is labeled a pseudogene. The CDR3 sequence is 13 residues long. The CDR3 sequence is CASSKGGPNEQYF. In DNA form, the CDR3 reads TGTGCCAGCAGCAAAGGAGGGCCTAACGAGCAGTACTTC.

V is TRBV19 and J is TRBJ2-1; 10 positions agree with TRBD2. Trimming removed 3 bases from V and 6 bases from J; junction bases left unmatched: 2. Per the germline V gene, CDR1 is LNHDA and CDR2 is SQIVND (reference sequence). The CDR3 consists of 14 residues. CDR3 DNA: TGTGCCAGTAGTATCAGCGGGAGGGTCAATGAGCAGTTCTTC. Translating it yields CASSISGRVNEQFF.